Reported below is one TCR beta chain. What it binds is unknown. The record originates from a study of cytomegalovirus exposure and HLA in healthy donors. Losses at the gene ends were 3 bases for V and 3 bases for J; bases not matched to a gene: 2. The CDR3 spans 14 residues. Per the germline V gene, CDR1 is SGHRS and CDR2 is YFSETQ. Whole-study results and caveats: For TCR beta chains, V- and J-gene trimming was later linked to a missense DCLRE1C variant.

The PCR ran on 60 Vbeta and 13 Jbeta primers. Assay used: immunoSEQ multiplex PCR; TCRdb lists only in-frame clones, some missing. The sample has approximately 160,000 clones, around 78% seen once. This TCR was sampled from a man aged 35 to 55 in good health and CMV-seronegative. Sample: PBMCs. The V call is TRBV5-1, the J call TRBJ1-1, with 10 bases aligning to TRBD1. The CDR3: CASSSDRGDTEAFF. The CDR3 nucleotides read TGCGCCAGCAGCTCGGACAGGGGGGACACTGAAGCTTTCTTT.